This TCR beta chain appears in the sequencing data of a study of T cells after yellow fever vaccination. The ends lost 4 bases at V and 4 bases at J; junction bases unmatched: 9. The CDR3 loop spans 16 amino acids. The V gene's germline CDR1 is SGHTA and CDR2 FQGTGA. TCRdb re-called the 5' RACE reads through MiXCR, storing one row per CDR3 protein. In the table there are around 610,000 distinct CDR3 sequences, 13% of which are singletons. The rearrangement links TRBV7-3 to TRBJ2-1, with 8 nucleotides matching TRBD2. This TCR derives from a man in his thirties or forties who received the YFV17D yellow fever vaccine. Sample: PBMCs, taken on the day of the yellow fever booster vaccination. The chain's CDR3 is CASSSRTGGRYNEQFF. The CDR3, as DNA: TGTGCCAGCAGCTCCAGGACGGGCGGGAGGTACAATGAGCAGTTCTTC.